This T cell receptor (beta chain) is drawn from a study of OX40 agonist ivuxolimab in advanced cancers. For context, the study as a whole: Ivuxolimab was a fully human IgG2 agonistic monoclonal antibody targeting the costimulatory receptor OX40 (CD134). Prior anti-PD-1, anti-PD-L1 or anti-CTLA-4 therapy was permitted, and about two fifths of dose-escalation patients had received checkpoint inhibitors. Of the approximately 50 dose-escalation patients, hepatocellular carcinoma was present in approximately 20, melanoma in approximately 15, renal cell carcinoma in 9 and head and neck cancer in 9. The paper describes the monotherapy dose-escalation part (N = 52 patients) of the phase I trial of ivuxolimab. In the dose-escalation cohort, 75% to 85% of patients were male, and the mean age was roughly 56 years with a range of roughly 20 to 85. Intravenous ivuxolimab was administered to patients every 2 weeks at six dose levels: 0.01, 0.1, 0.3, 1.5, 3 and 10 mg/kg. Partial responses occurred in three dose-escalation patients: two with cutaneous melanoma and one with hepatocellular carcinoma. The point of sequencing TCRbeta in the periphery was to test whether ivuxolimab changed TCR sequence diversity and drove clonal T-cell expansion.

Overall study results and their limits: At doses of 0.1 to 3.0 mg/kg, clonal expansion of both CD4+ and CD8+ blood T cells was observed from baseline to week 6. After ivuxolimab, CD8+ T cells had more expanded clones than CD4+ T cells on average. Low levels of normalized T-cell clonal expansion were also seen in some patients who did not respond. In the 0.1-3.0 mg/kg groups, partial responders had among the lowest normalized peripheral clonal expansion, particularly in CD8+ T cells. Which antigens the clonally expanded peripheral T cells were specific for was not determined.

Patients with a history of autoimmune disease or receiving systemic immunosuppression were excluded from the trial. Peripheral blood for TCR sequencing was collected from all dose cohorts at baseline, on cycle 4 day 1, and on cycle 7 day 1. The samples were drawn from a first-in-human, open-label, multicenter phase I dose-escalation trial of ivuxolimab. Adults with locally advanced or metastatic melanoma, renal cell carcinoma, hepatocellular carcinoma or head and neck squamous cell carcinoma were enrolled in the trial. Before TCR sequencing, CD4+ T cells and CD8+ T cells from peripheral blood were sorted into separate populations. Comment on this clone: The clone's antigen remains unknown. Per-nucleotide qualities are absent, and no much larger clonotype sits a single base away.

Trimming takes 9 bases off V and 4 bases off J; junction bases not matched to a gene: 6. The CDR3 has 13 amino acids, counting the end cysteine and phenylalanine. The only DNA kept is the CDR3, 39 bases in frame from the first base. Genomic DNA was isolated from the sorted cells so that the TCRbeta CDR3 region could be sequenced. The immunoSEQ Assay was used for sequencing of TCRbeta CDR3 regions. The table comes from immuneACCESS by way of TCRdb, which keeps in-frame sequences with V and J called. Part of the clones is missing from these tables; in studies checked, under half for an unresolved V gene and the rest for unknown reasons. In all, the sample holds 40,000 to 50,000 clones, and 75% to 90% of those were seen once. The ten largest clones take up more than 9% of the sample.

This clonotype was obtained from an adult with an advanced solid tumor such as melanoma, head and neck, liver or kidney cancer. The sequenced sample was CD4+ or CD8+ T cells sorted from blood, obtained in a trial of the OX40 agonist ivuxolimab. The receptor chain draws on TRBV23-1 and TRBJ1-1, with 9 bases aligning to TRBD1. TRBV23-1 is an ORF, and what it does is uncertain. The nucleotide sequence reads TGCGCCAGAGTACAGGGGGCTAGCACTGAAGCTTTCTTT. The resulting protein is CARVQGASTEAFF.